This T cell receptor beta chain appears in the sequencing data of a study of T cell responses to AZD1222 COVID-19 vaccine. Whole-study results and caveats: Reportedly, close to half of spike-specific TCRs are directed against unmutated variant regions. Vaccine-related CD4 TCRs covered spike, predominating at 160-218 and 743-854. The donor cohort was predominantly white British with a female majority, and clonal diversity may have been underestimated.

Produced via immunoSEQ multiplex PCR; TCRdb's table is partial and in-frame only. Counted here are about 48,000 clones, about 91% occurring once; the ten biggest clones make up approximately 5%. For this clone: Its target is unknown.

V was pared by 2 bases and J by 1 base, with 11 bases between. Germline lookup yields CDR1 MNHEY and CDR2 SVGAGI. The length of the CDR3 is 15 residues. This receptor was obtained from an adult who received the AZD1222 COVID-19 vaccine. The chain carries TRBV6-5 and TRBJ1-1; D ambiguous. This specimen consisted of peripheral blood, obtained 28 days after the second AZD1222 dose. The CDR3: CASSYEARANTEAFF. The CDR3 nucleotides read TGTGCCAGCAGTTACGAGGCACGGGCGAACACTGAAGCTTTCTTT.